The present TCR beta chain was sequenced within a study of tumor-infiltrating lymphocytes in primary liver carcinoma. Study details: The study obtained roughly 3.5 to 7.13 million productive TCRbeta reads per sample, similar across tissue types. The study, taken as a whole, reports: Pairs comparing tumor with adjacent tissue or blood overlapped less than pairs drawn from tumor regions. Blood trailed tumors significantly in top-250-clone fraction (p = 0.039).

The study co-extracted DNA and RNA from roughly 20-30 mg of unsorted bulk tissue. The study enrolled treatment-naive patients with chronic HBV infection. With regard to this clonotype: What it binds is not known. An end of the junction differs from the germline gene, which may be a read error.

Total RNA (around 0.45 ug) served as template for TCR beta cDNA synthesis primed by a constant-region primer. Three-round nested multiplex PCR performed with slightly modified ARM-PCR produced the TCR beta libraries. TCRdb ran MiXCR on the multiplex PCR reads and lists one entry per CDR3 protein. The profile covers around 79,000 distinct CDR3 sequences, with approximately 70% appearing a single time and 26% taken by the ten largest. The origin of this receptor is a man aged 40-49 years with primary liver carcinoma and hepatitis B virus infection. Source material: tumor-adjacent normal liver tissue.

Here the CDR3 reads CASSYSGTSGFEQYF. The CDR3, as DNA: TGTGCTAGCAGCTATTCCGGGACTAGCGGCTTCGAGCAGTACTTC. This chain connects TRBV5-6 to TRBJ2-7, with TRBD2 matching over 11 bases. The CDR3 extends over 15 amino acids. CDR1 is SGHDT and CDR2 is YYEEEE in the germline V gene.